The 15 T cell receptor beta chains given below trace back to one sample, sequenced in a study of T cells in Graves' hyperthyroidism and ophthalmopathy. It was RNA transcripts that yielded the amplified TCR beta CDR3 regions. The HTBI primer set drove a first-round RT-PCR of the TCR CDR3. MiXCR, run by TCRdb on the multiplex PCR reads, gives a single entry per CDR3 protein. This sample yields 250,000 to 300,000 distinct CDR3 sequences, of which roughly 15% are seen a single time; roughly 13% belongs to the top ten. Sequenced: blood. Source of these receptors: a woman aged 40 to 50 with Graves' hyperthyroidism that later progressed to Graves' ophthalmopathy.

This clonotype has at least ten counts. The CDR3 bases are TGTGCCAGCAGTACAGGAAAGTCACCCCTCCACTTT. As protein: CASSTGKSPLHF. The chain carries TRBV6-1 and TRBJ1-6; D might be TRBD1 (5 bases). Per germline, CDR1 MNHNS and CDR2 SASEGT. The V end was cut by 5 bases, the J end by 10 bases, with 9 bases between. CDR3 length equals 12 residues.

This clonotype was recorded at least ten times. This sequence joins TRBV6-1 and TRBJ2-1; no firm D call. The CDR3 loop spans 14 amino acids. V lost 6 bases and J lost 4, with 13 bases in between. Germline V CDR1 and CDR2: MNHNS, SASEGT. The CDR3 here is CASRYAADYNEQFF. The DNA of the CDR3 is TGTGCCAGCAGATACGCGGCGGATTACAATGAGCAGTTCTTC.

This clonotype came up many times. DNA of the CDR3: TGTGCCAGCAGCCCAGGGGGTGTTGGTGAAGCTTTCTTT. As protein: CASSPGGVGEAFF. The rearrangement joins TRBV7-3 to TRBJ1-1; 7 bases are a match to TRBD1. J was trimmed by 7 bases and V by 5 bases; bases with no gene match: 7. The CDR3 runs to 13 residues. The germline gives CDR1 SGHTA, CDR2 FQGTGA.

The table lists this clonotype with a few counts. The chain joins TRBV4-1 to TRBJ2-7, with TRBD1 identical over 9 bases. The CDR3 loop spans 17 amino acids. V gave up 2 bases and J gave up 2 bases; unmatched junction bases: 10. The germline CDR1 and CDR2 sequences are MGHRA and YSYEKL. Written as DNA, the CDR3 is TGCGCCAGCAGCCAAACCTTCGACAGGGGGTCCACCTACGAGCAGTACTTC. Encoded protein: CASSQTFDRGSTYEQYF.

The rearrangement links TRBV9 to TRBJ1-3; 9 positions match TRBD1. The germline V gene has CDR1 SGDLS and CDR2 YYNGEE. Unmatched junction bases numbered 13, after V lost 4 bases and J lost 8 bases. The CDR3 spans 16 residues. The CDR3 loop is CASSPGQGPGADTIYF. DNA of the CDR3: TGTGCCAGCAGCCCGGGACAGGGACCAGGTGCGGACACCATATATTTT.

This clonotype has at least ten counts. The J gene is TRBJ2-1, the V gene TRBV19, with D uncertain. The CDR3 is 16 residues long. Germline V gene sequence: CDR1 LNHDA, CDR2 SQIVND (reference sequence). V shed 7 bases and J shed 0 bases, with 16 bases lying between them. CDR3 protein: CASMSADLSSYNEQFF. CDR3 in DNA: TGTGCCAGTATGTCTGCCGATCTTAGCTCCTACAATGAGCAGTTCTTC.

This clonotype has a count of ten or more. This chain connects TRBV12-3 or TRBV12-4 to TRBJ1-3, with D hard to call. The CDR3 length is 15 residues. V was pared by 0 bases and J by 7 bases, with 13 bases between. CDR3: CASSLAPRRVNTIYF. The CDR3 region has the DNA TGTGCCAGCAGTTTAGCTCCGAGAAGGGTGAACACCATATATTTT.

This clonotype was seen many times. The chain couples TRBV19 to TRBJ2-1; 9 nucleotides agree with TRBD1. This CDR3 contains 15 residues. CDR1 and CDR2 from the germline V gene are LNHDA and SQIVND (reference sequence). After removal of 1 base from V and 8 bases from J, the junction contained 6 bases not matched to a gene. For the CDR3, the DNA is TGTGCCAGTAGTATAGTGGGACAGGGTATGGATGAGCAGTTCTTC. This translates into CASSIVGQGMDEQFF.

This clonotype has a handful of counts. The rearrangement joins TRBV5-5 to TRBJ2-7; 7 positions agree with TRBD1. The CDR3 contains 14 residues. J lost 1 base, V lost 6 bases, and 7 bases had no gene match. The V gene's germline CDR1 is SGHKS and CDR2 YYEKEE (reference sequence). CDR3 bases: TGTGCCAGCAACTCGCTACAGGGGTCCTACGAGCAGTACTTC. It translates to CASNSLQGSYEQYF.

This clonotype was recorded at least ten times. The chain employs TRBV7-6 and TRBJ2-3; TRBD1 aligns across 10 bases. V shed 5 bases, J shed 7 bases, and the junction held 12 bases outside the gene matches. Per germline, CDR1 SGHVS and CDR2 FNYEAQ. This CDR3 is 16 amino acids long. The chain's CDR3 is CASSPYGTGDHYTQYF. Written as DNA, the CDR3 is TGTGCCAGCAGCCCGTACGGGACAGGGGATCATTATACGCAGTATTTT.

This clonotype was seen ten or more times. The rearrangement uses TRBV6-2 or TRBV6-3 and TRBJ1-2; a possible D gene is TRBD1 (6 bases). Trimming took off 4 bases at V and 0 bases at J, with 15 bases between the two ends. This CDR3 comprises 16 residues. In germline, CDR1 is MNHEY, CDR2 SVGEGT. CDR3 amino acids: CASSSLTGLTNYGYTF. DNA for the CDR3: TGTGCCAGCAGTTCCCTGACAGGTCTGACTAACTATGGCTACACCTTC.

There are many counts of this clonotype. V is TRBV7-8 and J is TRBJ2-7, with D unclear. The CDR3 is 12 amino acids. Trimming stripped 5 bases from V and 6 bases from J, with 11 bases between. Germline lookup yields CDR1 SGHVS and CDR2 FQNEAQ. CDR3 amino acids: CASSPSMGEQYF. The DNA for the CDR3 is TGTGCCAGCAGCCCCTCCATGGGCGAGCAGTACTTC.

This clonotype has a count of ten or more. The chain joins TRBV10-3 to TRBJ2-1, with 11 bases fitting TRBD2. Germline CDR1 and CDR2: ENHRY and SYGVKD. The V and J ends lost 5 bases and 3 bases, in that order; junction bases with no gene match: 6. The CDR3 is made up of 16 amino acids. The CDR3 sequence is CAISSMGTSGYNEQFF. The CDR3 DNA reads TGTGCCATCAGTTCTATGGGGACTAGCGGCTACAATGAGCAGTTCTTC.

In this sample, this clonotype turned up many times. J is TRBJ2-1 and V is TRBV7-2; no definite D call. V was cut by 5 bases and J by 7 bases, with 15 bases left in between. Germline V lookup: CDR1 SGHTA, CDR2 FQGNSA. The CDR3 has 14 residues. CDR3 amino acids: CASSEEILSNEQFF. CDR3 in DNA: TGTGCCAGCAGCGAAGAGATCTTATCGAATGAGCAGTTCTTC.

This clonotype turned up a few times. The CDR3 sequence is CASQAGGTDEQFF. In DNA form, the CDR3 reads TGTGCCTCTCAAGCGGGAGGGACGGATGAGCAGTTCTTC. V and J are TRBV30 and TRBJ2-1; TRBD2 matches 10 bases. This CDR3 is 13 amino acids long. Germline trimming cut 7 bases from V and 8 bases from J; bases unmatched to any gene: 8. The germline V gene has CDR1 GTSNPN and CDR2 SVGIG (reference sequence).